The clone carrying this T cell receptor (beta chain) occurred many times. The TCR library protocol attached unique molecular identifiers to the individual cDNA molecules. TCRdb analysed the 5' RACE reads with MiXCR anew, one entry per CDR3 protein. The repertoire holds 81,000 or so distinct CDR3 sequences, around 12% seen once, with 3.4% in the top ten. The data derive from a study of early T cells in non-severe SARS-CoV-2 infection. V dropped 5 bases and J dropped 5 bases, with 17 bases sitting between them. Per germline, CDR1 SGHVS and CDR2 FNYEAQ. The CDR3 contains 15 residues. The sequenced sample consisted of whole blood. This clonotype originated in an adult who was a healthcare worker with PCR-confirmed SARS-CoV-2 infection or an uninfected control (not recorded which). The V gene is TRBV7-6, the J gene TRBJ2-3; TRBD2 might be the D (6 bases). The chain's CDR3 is CASSPLAGSGDTQYF. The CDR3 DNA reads TGTGCCAGCAGCCCCTTGGCGGGATCCGGAGATACGCAGTATTTT.